One and the same sample provided the 18 T cell receptor beta chains below, sequenced in a study of blood T cell repertoires in COVID-19. Sequencing used immunoSEQ multiplex PCR; TCRdb keeps in-frame clones, though not all of them. This table has around 300,000 clones, over 75% appearing once. Sequenced input: peripheral blood. These TCRs come from a young man with active or convalescent COVID-19.

This clone occurred many times. The V call is TRBV5-4, the J call TRBJ1-2; 8 bases align to TRBD1. CDR3 length: 14 residues. With 5 bases clipped from V and 4 bases from J, the junction kept 7 bases outside the gene matches. Germline V CDR1 and CDR2: SGHNT, YYREEE (reference sequence). The CDR3 DNA reads as TGTGCCAGCAGTTGGAACGGACAGGGCTATGGCTACACCTTC. This gives the protein CASSWNGQGYGYTF.

A single count supports this clone. The chain joins TRBV13 to TRBJ1-2, with 8 positions matching TRBD1. CDR1 is PRHDT, CDR2 FYEKMQ, per germline (reference sequence). CDR3 length: 14 amino acids. Trimming cost V 6 bases and J 1 base; bases outside gene matches: 4. CDR3 DNA sequence: TGTGCCAGCAGGGGCAGGGGGCGTAACTATGGCTACACCTTC. Protein: CASRGRGRNYGYTF.

The chain recombines TRBV9 with TRBJ2-3, with D possibly being TRBD2 (7 bases). The germline CDR1 and CDR2 sequences are SGDLS and YYNGEE. CDR3 length: 15 amino acids. Deletions cut 3 bases from V and 2 bases from J, with 13 bases between. The DNA for the CDR3 is TGTGCCAGCAGCGGTGCGGGGGCGGTCACAGATACGCAGTATTTT. Its translation is CASSGAGAVTDTQYF.

This chain uses TRBV7-8 with TRBJ1-2; D is uncertain. V lost 1 base and J lost 1, with 16 bases in between. Germline-derived CDR1 and CDR2 are SGHVS and FQNEAQ. This CDR3 is built from 17 residues. CDR3 amino acids: CASSLGGTFSFNYGYTF. In nucleotides, the CDR3 is TGTGCCAGCAGCTTAGGCGGTACCTTCTCGTTTAACTATGGCTACACCTTC.

This sequence joins TRBV6-2 or TRBV6-3 and TRBJ1-5; 9 positions agree with TRBD1. CDR3 size: 21 residues. Germline-derived CDR1 and CDR2 are MNHEY and SVGEGT. The J segment lost 2 bases and the V segment lost 2 bases, leaving 19 bases of the junction unmatched. For the CDR3, the DNA is TGTGCCAGCAGTTACACAATAGAGACAGGGGGGATCATTTATGGCAATCAGCCCCAGCATTTT. This encodes CASSYTIETGGIIYGNQPQHF.

The chain combines TRBV21-1 with TRBJ1-6. TRBV21-1 is reported as a pseudogene. The CDR3 consists of 18 residues. The CDR3 reads CASSKGRGSGSYNSPLHF. Here the CDR3 DNA reads TGTGCCAGCAGCAAGGGGAGAGGGAGCGGGTCCTATAATTCACCCCTCCACTTT.

Note on this clone: This sample includes further DNA sequences coding for the same CDR3. The rearrangement links TRBV12-3 or TRBV12-4 to TRBJ2-1; no definite D call. This CDR3 is built from 13 residues. Trimming shortened V by 0 bases and J by 6 bases, and 6 bases separated the two germline ends. This chain's CDR3 is CASSLAGSNEQFF. The CDR3 coding sequence is TGTGCCAGCAGTTTAGCCGGGTCCAATGAGCAGTTCTTC.

In its sample, this clone was seen once. The chain combines TRBV7-8 with TRBJ1-6, with D possibly being TRBD1 (5 bases). The CDR3 covers 16 residues. From germline, CDR1 is SGHVS and CDR2 FQNEAQ. V was pared by 4 bases and J by 8 bases, with 18 bases between. DNA for the CDR3: TGTGCCAGCAGCTCTAGTAGGCGTCGGACACATTCACCCCTCCACTTT. It encodes CASSSSRRRTHSPLHF.

J is TRBJ2-2 and V is TRBV5-8; the match to TRBD1 covers 7 bases. The germline CDR1 and CDR2 sequences are SGHTS and YDEGEE. J lost 3 bases, V lost 6 bases, and 2 bases had no gene match. The CDR3 is 13 residues long. The CDR3 DNA sequence: TGTGCCAGCAAGACAGGGTACACCGGGGAGCTGTTTTTT. Translating gives CASKTGYTGELFF.

This clone showed up just a few times. This chain joins TRBV6-4 and TRBJ2-5; 7 nucleotides align to TRBD1. CDR1 MRHNA and CDR2 SNTAGT come from the germline V gene. Unmatched junction bases numbered 14, after V lost 6 bases and J lost 1 base. The CDR3 runs 17 residues. CDR3 DNA: TGTGCCAGCAGACTGACCGATAAAAGGGGGCCCCAAGAGACCCAGTACTTC. It encodes CASRLTDKRGPQETQYF.

This clone was seen a single time. The rearrangement uses TRBV2 and TRBJ1-6; TRBD1 might be the D (6 bases). V was trimmed by 8 bases and J by 0 bases, leaving 14 bases between them. Germline assignment: CDR1 SNHLY and CDR2 FYNNEI. The CDR3 runs 16 residues. The DNA for the CDR3 is TGTGCCAGCCTGGGCCAACAGGGCTCCTATAATTCACCCCTCCACTTT. Translation: CASLGQQGSYNSPLHF. Using reference TRBV2 and TRBJ1-6 for the parts outside the CDR3, the full variable domain is EPEVTQTPSHQVTQMGQEVILRCVPISNHLYFYWYRQILGQKVEFLVSFYNNEISEKSEIFDDQFSVERPDGSNFTLKIRSTKLEDSAMYFCASLGQQGSYNSPLHFGNGTRLTVT.

The chain couples TRBV10-3 to TRBJ1-2; D remains unclear. V was clipped by 0 bases and J by 4 bases, with 9 bases between them. The CDR3 extends over 14 amino acids. The germline V gene has CDR1 ENHRY and CDR2 SYGVKD. CDR3 bases: TGTGCCATCAGTGAGTCCGACACCTTCTATGGCTACACCTTC. Protein sequence: CAISESDTFYGYTF.

The chain joins TRBV20-1 to TRBJ1-5; a weak D match, TRBD1 (6 bases). The V and J ends lost 3 bases and 3 bases respectively, with 15 bases between them. There are 15 residues in the CDR3. CDR1 DFQATT and CDR2 SNEGSKA come from the germline V gene (reference sequence). In DNA form, the CDR3 reads TGCAGTGCTAGTGAAACAGGGACGATCAATCAGCCCCAGCATTTT. Translated, it gives CSASETGTINQPQHF.

The rearrangement uses TRBV7-9 and TRBJ1-1, with D perhaps matching TRBD1 (6 bases). This CDR3 region has 18 residues. The V gene's germline CDR1 is SEHNR and CDR2 FQNEAQ (reference sequence). Trimming took off 1 base at V and 11 bases at J, with 29 bases between the two ends. The CDR3 here is CASSLEIGRDNINRRAFF. The CDR3 bases are TGTGCCAGCAGCTTAGAAATTGGCCGGGACAACATAAACCGCAGGGCTTTCTTT.

The rearrangement joins TRBV2 to TRBJ2-5; unclear D gene. Trimming shortened V by 7 bases and J by 2 bases, and 5 bases separated the two germline ends. CDR3 length equals 11 residues. Germline V lookup: CDR1 SNHLY, CDR2 FYNNEI. CDR3 bases: TGTGCCAGCAACAGTCAAGAGACCCAGTACTTC. It is translated as CASNSQETQYF.

This clone was recorded only once. The chain links TRBV5-1 to TRBJ2-1, with 7 bases fitting TRBD1. The CDR3 consists of 15 residues. V lost 4 bases, J lost 0 bases, and 4 bases stayed unmatched. CDR1 and CDR2 from the germline V gene are SGHRS and YFSETQ. Here the CDR3 reads CASSPGDSSYNEQFF. CDR3 in DNA: TGCGCCAGCAGCCCAGGGGACAGCTCCTACAATGAGCAGTTCTTC.

This chain joins TRBV21-1 and TRBJ2-7; the table gives TRBD2 as D, unverified against the DNA. TRBV21-1 is a pseudogene segment. The CDR3 runs to 15 residues. The CDR3: CASSKLAGLSYEQYF. The CDR3 bases are TGTGCCAGCAGCAAGTTGGCAGGACTCTCCTACGAGCAGTACTTC.

V and J are TRBV29-1 and TRBJ1-1; D is unresolved. Germline V CDR1 and CDR2: SQVTM, ANQGSEA. Deletions cut 4 bases from V and 0 bases from J, with 6 bases between. CDR3 length equals 12 residues. CDR3 bases: TGCAGCGTTGCGGTCATGAACACTGAAGCTTTCTTT. Its protein product is CSVAVMNTEAFF.